Sequencing of this T cell receptor (beta chain) was carried out in a study of CD8+CD57+ T cells in acquired aplastic anemia. Whole-study results and caveats: In CD8+ cells, Simpson's diversity showed no significant difference between patients and controls. Patients shared around 30 CD8+ CDR3 sequences with controls.

This clonotype was seen only a few times. As yet, its antigen is unknown. Genomic DNA acted as the template from which TCR beta VDJ combination and CDR3 sequence profiling were carried out. In TCRdb, the reads were re-called with MiXCR into one record per CDR3 protein. The sample contains around 220,000 distinct CDR3 sequences, around 50% of which appear only once. This CDR3 is built from 15 residues. Germline V gene sequence: CDR1 MNHNS, CDR2 SASEGT. Trimming removed 2 bases at V and 8 bases at J, with 16 bases between. CD8+CD57+ cell expansion, shown by flow cytometry, had occurred in the patients selected for sequencing. Sampling of blood occurred while the patients had still received no therapy.

The sequencing sample was made of sorted CD4+, CD8+, or CD8+CD57+ T cells (not recorded which) from PBMCs. The chain carries TRBV6-1 and TRBJ2-1, with a tentative D call TRBD1 (7 bases). The receptor comes from a human donor with aplastic anemia. Here the CDR3 reads CASSELEGASDEQFF. CDR3 bases: TGTGCCAGCAGTGAATTGGAGGGGGCTTCTGATGAGCAGTTCTTC.